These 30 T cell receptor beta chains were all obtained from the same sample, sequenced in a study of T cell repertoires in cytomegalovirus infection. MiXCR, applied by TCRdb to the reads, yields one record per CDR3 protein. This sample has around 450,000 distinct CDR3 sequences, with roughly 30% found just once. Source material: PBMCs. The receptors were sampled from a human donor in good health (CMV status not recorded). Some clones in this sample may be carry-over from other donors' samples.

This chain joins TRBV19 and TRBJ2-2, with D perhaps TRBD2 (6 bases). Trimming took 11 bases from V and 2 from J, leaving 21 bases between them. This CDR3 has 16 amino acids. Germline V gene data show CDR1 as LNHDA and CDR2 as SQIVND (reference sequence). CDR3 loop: CADIPGLTENTGELFF. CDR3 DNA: TGTGCCGATATCCCGGGACTTACGGAAAACACCGGGGAGCTGTTTTTT.

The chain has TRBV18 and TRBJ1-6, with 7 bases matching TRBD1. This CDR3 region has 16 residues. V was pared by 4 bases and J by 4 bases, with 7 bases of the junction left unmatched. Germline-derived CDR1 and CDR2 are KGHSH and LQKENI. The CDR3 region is CASSRNDRAYNSPLHF. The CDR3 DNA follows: TGTGCCAGCTCACGCAACGACAGGGCTTATAATTCACCCCTCCACTTT. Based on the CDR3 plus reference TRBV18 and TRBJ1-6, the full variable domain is NAGVMQNPRHLVRRRGQEARLRCSPMKGHSHVYWYRQLPEEGLKFMVYLQKENIIDESGMPKERFSAEFPKEGPSILRIQQVVRGDSAAYFCASSRNDRAYNSPLHFGNGTRLTVT.

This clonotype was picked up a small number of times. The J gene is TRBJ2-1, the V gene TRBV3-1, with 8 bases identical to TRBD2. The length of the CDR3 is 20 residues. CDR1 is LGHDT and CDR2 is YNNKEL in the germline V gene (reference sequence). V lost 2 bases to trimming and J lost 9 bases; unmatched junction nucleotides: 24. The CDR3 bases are TGTGCCAGCAGCCAAAGCCCCGGGGCCGGGGGGGCTCCTTTGGGGGGTGAGCAGTTCTTC. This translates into CASSQSPGAGGAPLGGEQFF.

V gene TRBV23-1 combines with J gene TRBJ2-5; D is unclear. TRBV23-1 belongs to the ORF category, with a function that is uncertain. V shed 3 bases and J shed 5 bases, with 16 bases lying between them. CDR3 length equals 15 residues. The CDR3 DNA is TGCGCCAGCAGTCACCCCAGTGGGGTGGAGGAGACCCAGTACTTC. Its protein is CASSHPSGVEETQYF.

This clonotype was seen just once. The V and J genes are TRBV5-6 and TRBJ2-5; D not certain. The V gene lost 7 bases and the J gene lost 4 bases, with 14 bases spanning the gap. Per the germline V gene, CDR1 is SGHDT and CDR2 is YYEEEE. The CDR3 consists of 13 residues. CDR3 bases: TGTGCCAGCGACAAAAATCGGGCAGAGACCCAGTACTTC. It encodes CASDKNRAETQYF.

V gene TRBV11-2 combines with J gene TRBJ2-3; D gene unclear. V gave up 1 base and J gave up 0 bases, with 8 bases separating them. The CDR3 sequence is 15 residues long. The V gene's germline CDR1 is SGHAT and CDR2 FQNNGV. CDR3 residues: CASSLVGSSTDTQYF. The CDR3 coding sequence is TGTGCCAGCAGCTTAGTAGGATCTAGCACAGATACGCAGTATTTT.

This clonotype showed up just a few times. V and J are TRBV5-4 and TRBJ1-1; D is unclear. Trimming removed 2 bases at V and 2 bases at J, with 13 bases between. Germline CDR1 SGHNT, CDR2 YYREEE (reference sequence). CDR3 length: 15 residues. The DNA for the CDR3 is TGTGCCAGCAGCTTAAAGGGTGGTACAAACACTGAAGCTTTCTTT. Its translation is CASSLKGGTNTEAFF.

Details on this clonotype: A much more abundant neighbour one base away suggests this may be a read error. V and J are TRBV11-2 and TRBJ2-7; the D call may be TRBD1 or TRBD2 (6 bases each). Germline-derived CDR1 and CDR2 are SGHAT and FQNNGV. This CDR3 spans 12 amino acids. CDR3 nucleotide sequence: TGTGCCAGCAGCCCACCGGGGGCCGAGCATTACTTC. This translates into CASSPPGAEHYF.

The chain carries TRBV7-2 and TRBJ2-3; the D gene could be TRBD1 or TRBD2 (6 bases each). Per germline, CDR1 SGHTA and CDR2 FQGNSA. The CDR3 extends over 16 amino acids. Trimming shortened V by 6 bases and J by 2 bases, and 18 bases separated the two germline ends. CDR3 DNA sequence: TGTGCCAGCAGTTTGGAGGGGGGCTATTCCACAGATACGCAGTATTTT. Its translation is CASSLEGGYSTDTQYF.

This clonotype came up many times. CDR3 coding DNA: TGTGCCAGCAGACCGGGACAATCGCCGAGAGAGACCCAGTACTTC. Amino acids: CASRPGQSPRETQYF. The chain uses TRBV12-3 or TRBV12-4 and TRBJ2-5; D is perhaps TRBD1 (6 bases). The V gene lost 6 bases and the J gene lost 4 bases, with 18 bases spanning the gap. There are 15 residues in the CDR3.

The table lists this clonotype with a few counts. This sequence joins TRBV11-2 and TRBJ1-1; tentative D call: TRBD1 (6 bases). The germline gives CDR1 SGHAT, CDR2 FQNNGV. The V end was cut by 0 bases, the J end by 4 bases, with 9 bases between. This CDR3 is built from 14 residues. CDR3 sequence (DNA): TGTGCCAGCAGCTTAGATGGGGGGGCCACTGAAGCTTTCTTT. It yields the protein CASSLDGGATEAFF.

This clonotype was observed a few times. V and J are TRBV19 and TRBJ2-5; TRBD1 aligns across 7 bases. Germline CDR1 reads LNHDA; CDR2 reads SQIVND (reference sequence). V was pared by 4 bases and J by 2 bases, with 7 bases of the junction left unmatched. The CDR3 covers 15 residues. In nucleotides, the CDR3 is TGTGCCAGTAGTAGAGGACAGGTCGGGCAAGAGACCCAGTACTTC. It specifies CASSRGQVGQETQYF.

The CDR3 here is CATSRGNTIYF. The CDR3 coding sequence is TGTGCCACCAGCAGAGGAAACACCATATATTTT. This sequence joins TRBV15 and TRBJ1-3; no definite D call. Trimming pared 1 base from V and 5 bases from J, leaving 0 bases between. Per germline, CDR1 LNHNV and CDR2 YYDKDF (reference sequence). The CDR3 contains 11 residues.

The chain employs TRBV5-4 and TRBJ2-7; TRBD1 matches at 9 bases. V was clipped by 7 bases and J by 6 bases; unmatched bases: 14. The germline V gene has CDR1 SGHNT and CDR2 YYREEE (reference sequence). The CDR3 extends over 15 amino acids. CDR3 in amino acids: CASGNRGRQYSEQYF. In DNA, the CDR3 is TGTGCCAGCGGGAACAGGGGGCGCCAATATTCCGAGCAGTACTTC.

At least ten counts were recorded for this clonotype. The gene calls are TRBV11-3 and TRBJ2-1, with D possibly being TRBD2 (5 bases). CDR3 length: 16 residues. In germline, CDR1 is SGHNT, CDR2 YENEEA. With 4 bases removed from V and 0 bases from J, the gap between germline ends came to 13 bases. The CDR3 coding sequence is TGTGCCAGCAGCTCCTCGGACTGGGGCTCCTACAATGAGCAGTTCTTC. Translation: CASSSSDWGSYNEQFF.

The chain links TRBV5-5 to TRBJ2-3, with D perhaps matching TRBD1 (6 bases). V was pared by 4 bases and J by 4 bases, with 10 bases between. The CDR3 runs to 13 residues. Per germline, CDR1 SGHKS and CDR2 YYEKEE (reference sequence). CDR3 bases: TGTGCCAGCAGCGCCGACAGGCCAGATACGCAGTATTTT. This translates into CASSADRPDTQYF.

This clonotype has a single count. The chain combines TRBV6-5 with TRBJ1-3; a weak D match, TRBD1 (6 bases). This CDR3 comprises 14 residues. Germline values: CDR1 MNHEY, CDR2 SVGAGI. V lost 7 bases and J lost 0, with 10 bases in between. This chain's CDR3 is CASKGGGSGNTIYF. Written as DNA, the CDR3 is TGTGCCAGCAAGGGGGGGGGCTCTGGAAACACCATATATTTT.

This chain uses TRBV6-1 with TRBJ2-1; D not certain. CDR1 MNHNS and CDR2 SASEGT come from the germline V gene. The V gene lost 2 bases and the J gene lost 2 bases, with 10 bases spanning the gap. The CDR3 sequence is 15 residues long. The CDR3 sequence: CASSENGWTYNEQFF. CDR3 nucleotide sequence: TGTGCCAGCAGTGAAAATGGATGGACCTACAATGAGCAGTTCTTC.

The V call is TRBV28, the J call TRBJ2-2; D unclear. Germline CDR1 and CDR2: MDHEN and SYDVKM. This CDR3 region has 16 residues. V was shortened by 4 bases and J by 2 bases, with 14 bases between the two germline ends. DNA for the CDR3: TGTGCCAGCAGTTCCGACCAAGGAGATAACACCGGGGAGCTGTTTTTT. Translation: CASSSDQGDNTGELFF.

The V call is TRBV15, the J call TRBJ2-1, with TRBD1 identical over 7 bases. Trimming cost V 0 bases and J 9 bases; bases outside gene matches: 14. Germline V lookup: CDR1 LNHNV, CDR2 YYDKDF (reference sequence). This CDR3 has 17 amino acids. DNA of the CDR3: TGTGCCACCAGCAGAGATAAAAGTACCCAGGGGGTAGGTGAGCAGTTCTTC. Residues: CATSRDKSTQGVGEQFF.

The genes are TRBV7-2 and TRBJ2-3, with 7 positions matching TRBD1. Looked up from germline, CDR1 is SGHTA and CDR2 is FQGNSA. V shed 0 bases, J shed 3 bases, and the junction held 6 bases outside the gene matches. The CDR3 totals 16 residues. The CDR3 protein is CASSLAVGGATDTQYF. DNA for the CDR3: TGTGCCAGCAGCTTAGCCGTAGGGGGCGCAACAGATACGCAGTATTTT.

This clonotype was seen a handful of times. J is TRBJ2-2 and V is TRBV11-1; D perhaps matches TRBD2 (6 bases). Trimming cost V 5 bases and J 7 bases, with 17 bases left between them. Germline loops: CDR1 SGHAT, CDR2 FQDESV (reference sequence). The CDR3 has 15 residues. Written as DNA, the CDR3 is TGTGCCAGCAGCCCCCTGGCGGGGTATAACGGGGAGCTGTTTTTT. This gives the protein CASSPLAGYNGELFF.

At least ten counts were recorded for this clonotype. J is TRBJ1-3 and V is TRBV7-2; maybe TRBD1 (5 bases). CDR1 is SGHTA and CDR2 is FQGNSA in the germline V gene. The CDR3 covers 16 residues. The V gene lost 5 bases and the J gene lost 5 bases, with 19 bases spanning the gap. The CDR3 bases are TGTGCCAGCAGCCAAGGGGCAGGCAGGGAGAGAAACACCATATATTTT. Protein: CASSQGAGRERNTIYF.

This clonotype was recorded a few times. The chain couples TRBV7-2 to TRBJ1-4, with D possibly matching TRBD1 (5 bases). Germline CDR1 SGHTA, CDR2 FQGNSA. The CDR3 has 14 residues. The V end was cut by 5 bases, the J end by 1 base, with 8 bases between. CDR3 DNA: TGTGCCAGCAGCCCTGGGGGAACTAATGAAAAACTGTTTTTT. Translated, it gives CASSPGGTNEKLFF.

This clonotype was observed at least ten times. CDR3 sequence reads: CASSFKGDVSYEQYF. The CDR3 nucleotides read TGTGCCAGCAGCTTCAAGGGAGATGTTTCCTACGAGCAGTACTTC. This chain joins TRBV7-2 and TRBJ2-7; tentative D call: TRBD2 (5 bases). V was clipped by 3 bases and J by 1 base, with 13 bases between them. This CDR3 region has 15 residues. CDR1 SGHTA and CDR2 FQGNSA come from the germline V gene.

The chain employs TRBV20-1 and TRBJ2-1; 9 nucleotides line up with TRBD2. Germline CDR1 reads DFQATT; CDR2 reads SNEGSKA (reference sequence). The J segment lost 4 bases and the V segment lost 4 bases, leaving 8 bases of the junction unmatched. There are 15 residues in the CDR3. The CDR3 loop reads CSAIGAGGQYNEQFF. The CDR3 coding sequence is TGCAGTGCTATAGGAGCGGGGGGCCAATACAATGAGCAGTTCTTC.

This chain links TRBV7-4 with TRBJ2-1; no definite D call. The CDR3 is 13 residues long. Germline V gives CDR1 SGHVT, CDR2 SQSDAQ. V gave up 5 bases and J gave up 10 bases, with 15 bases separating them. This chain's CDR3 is CASSATIRSEQFF. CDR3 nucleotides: TGTGCCAGCAGCGCCACTATCAGGTCCGAGCAGTTCTTC.

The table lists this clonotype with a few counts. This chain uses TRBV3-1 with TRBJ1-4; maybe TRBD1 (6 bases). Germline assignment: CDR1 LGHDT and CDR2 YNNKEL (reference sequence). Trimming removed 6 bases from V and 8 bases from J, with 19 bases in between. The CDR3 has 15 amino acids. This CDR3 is CASSPQGPGGEKLFF. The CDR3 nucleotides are TGTGCCAGCAGTCCACAGGGCCCTGGGGGGGAAAAACTGTTTTTT.

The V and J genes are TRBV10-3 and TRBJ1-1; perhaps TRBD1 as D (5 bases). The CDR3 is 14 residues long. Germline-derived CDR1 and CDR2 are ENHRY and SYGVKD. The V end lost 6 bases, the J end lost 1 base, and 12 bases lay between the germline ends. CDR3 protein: CAISRDFENTEAFF. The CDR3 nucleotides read TGTGCCATCAGCAGGGACTTCGAGAACACTGAAGCTTTCTTT.

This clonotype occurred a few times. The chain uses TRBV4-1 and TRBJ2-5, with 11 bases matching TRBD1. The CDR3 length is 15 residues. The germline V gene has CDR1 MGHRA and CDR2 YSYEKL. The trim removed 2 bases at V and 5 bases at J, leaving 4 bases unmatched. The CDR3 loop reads CASSQTGTGGETQYF. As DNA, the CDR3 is TGCGCCAGCAGCCAAACGGGGACAGGGGGGGAGACCCAGTACTTC.